The 10 T cell receptor beta chains given below trace back to one sample, sequenced in a study of control samples from healthy donors and cancer patients. Produced via immunoSEQ multiplex PCR; TCRdb's table is partial and in-frame only. The sample consists of about 120,000 clones, approximately 90% of them appearing once. The material sequenced was blood. Receptors were obtained from a man aged 35-49 years in good health.

This chain connects TRBV29-1 to TRBJ1-2; TRBD1 is a possible D gene (6 bases). The CDR3 covers 12 residues. Per the germline V gene, CDR1 is SQVTM and CDR2 is ANQGSEA. Trimming removed 4 bases from V and 2 bases from J, with 8 bases in between. CDR3 in DNA: TGCAGCGTTGGACAGGCGAACTATGGCTACACCTTC. Translated, it gives CSVGQANYGYTF.

A few counts support this clone. V usage is TRBV24-1 and J usage is TRBJ1-4; D gene unclear. From germline, CDR1 is KGHDR and CDR2 SFDVKD. V was clipped by 5 bases and J by 3 bases, with 9 bases between them. The CDR3 runs to 14 residues. The CDR3 here is CATSGTDSNEKLFF. CDR3 in DNA: TGTGCCACCAGTGGCACCGATTCTAATGAAAAACTGTTTTTT.

This clone was counted a single time. The chain combines TRBV9 with TRBJ2-7; the D is unclear. Trimming shortened V by 3 bases and J by 4 bases, and 11 bases separated the two germline ends. CDR3 length: 13 residues. Germline V lookup: CDR1 SGDLS, CDR2 YYNGEE. CDR3 residues: CASSGPSGYEQYF. The CDR3 DNA is TGTGCCAGCAGCGGCCCGTCAGGATACGAGCAGTACTTC. Combining the CDR3 with reference TRBV9 and TRBJ2-7 gives the whole variable domain DSGVTQTPKHLITATGQRVTLRCSPRSGDLSVYWYQQSLDQGLQFLIQYYNGEERAKGNILERFSAQQFPDLHSELNLSSLELGDSALYFCASSGPSGYEQYFGPGTRLTVT.

The chain links TRBV5-1 to TRBJ2-7; 8 bases are a match to TRBD1. Germline CDR1 and CDR2: SGHRS and YFSETQ. Unmatched junction bases numbered 6, after V lost 8 bases and J lost 5 bases. There are 12 residues in the CDR3. For the CDR3, the DNA is TGCGCCAGTAGACAGGGGACCGACGAGCAGTACTTC. Its protein product is CASRQGTDEQYF.

The chain recombines TRBV5-1 with TRBJ2-7, with a possible D match to TRBD1 (6 bases). The CDR3 length is 14 residues. Trimming removed 1 base at V and 2 bases at J, with 10 bases between. Germline V gene data show CDR1 as SGHRS and CDR2 as YFSETQ. In DNA form, the CDR3 reads TGCGCCAGCAGCTTGAGCCGACAGGCCTACGAGCAGTACTTC. This gives the protein CASSLSRQAYEQYF.

V gene TRBV21-1 combines with J gene TRBJ1-2; the DNA was not used to check the table's D call, TRBD1. TRBV21-1 is described as a pseudogene. The CDR3 totals 14 residues. In DNA form, the CDR3 reads TGTGCCAGCACTTCCGGGACAGCCTACTATGGCTACACCTTC. It encodes CASTSGTAYYGYTF.

This chain uses TRBV18 with TRBJ2-6, with no clear D. V was clipped by 8 bases and J by 0 bases, with 17 bases between them. CDR3 length: 17 amino acids. Germline V gives CDR1 KGHSH, CDR2 LQKENI. In DNA form, the CDR3 reads TGTGCCAGCACCAGTCAGGTTTTGCCCTCTGGGGCCAACGTCCTGACTTTC. The encoded protein is CASTSQVLPSGANVLTF.

V and J are TRBV7-9 and TRBJ2-2, with D perhaps assigned TRBD1 or TRBD2 (5 bases each). Germline-derived CDR1 and CDR2 are SEHNR and FQNEAQ (reference sequence). CDR3 size: 16 residues. V was clipped by 5 bases and J by 2 bases, with 15 bases between them. CDR3: CASSTTGQANTGELFF. The CDR3 bases are TGTGCCAGCAGCACAACGGGGCAGGCCAACACCGGGGAGCTGTTTTTT.

The chain recombines TRBV25-1 with TRBJ2-6; D is perhaps TRBD1 (6 bases). The ends were cut back, 2 bases at V and 2 bases at J, with 16 bases in the middle. Germline lookup yields CDR1 MGHDK and CDR2 SYGVNS. The CDR3 spans 18 residues. The CDR3 DNA sequence: TGTGCCAGCAGTGAAAGCAGGGTCCCAGGGGCTGGGGCCAACGTCCTGACTTTC. As protein: CASSESRVPGAGANVLTF.

The DNA of the CDR3 is TGTGCCAGCAGTGCCGTGACAGGGGGCAATCAGCCCCAGCATTTT. Its translation is CASSAVTGGNQPQHF. The chain combines TRBV2 with TRBJ1-5; 8 bases map to TRBD1. The CDR3 extends over 15 amino acids. The germline gives CDR1 SNHLY, CDR2 FYNNEI. The ends lost 4 bases at V and 2 bases at J; junction bases unmatched: 4. The whole variable domain, filled in from reference TRBV2 and TRBJ1-5, reads EPEVTQTPSHQVTQMGQEVILRCVPISNHLYFYWYRQILGQKVEFLVSFYNNEISEKSEIFDDQFSVERPDGSNFTLKIRSTKLEDSAMYFCASSAVTGGNQPQHFGDGTRLSIL.